The 12 T cell receptor beta chains below come from one sample, sequenced in a study of tumor-infiltrating lymphocytes in primary liver carcinoma. Blood RNA was derived from unsorted whole blood, and germline DNA was extracted too. With a constant-region primer, TCR beta cDNA was made from 450 to 500 ng of total RNA. A slightly modified ARM-PCR protocol with three nested multiplex PCR rounds produced these TCR beta libraries. Both of the initial two PCR rounds ran for roughly 10 cycles and employed TRBV1-TRBV30 forward primers alongside a C-beta reverse primer. MiXCR was run by TCRdb on the multiplex PCR reads, yielding one entry per CDR3 protein. The data show around 330,000 distinct CDR3 sequences, more than 55% seen once. Sequenced sample: peripheral blood. Every receptor here comes from a middle-aged man with primary liver carcinoma and hepatitis B virus infection.

In its sample, this clonotype is medium-sized. The chain joins TRBV11-2 to TRBJ2-7; 7 bases line up with TRBD1. V lost 3 bases, J lost 5 bases, and 7 bases stayed unmatched. CDR1 and CDR2 (germline): SGHAT, FQNNGV. The CDR3 contains 14 residues. The CDR3 loop is CASSFLSTGNEQYF. As DNA, the CDR3 is TGTGCCAGCAGCTTCCTCTCGACAGGGAACGAGCAGTACTTC.

This clonotype appeared once. Germline and junction disagree at one end, which may indicate a read error. The chain links TRBV14 to TRBJ1-1; tentatively, D is TRBD1 (5 bases). The CDR3 runs 14 residues. Germline V lookup: CDR1 SGHDN, CDR2 FVKESK. The DNA for the CDR3 is TGTGCCAGGAGCCAGGTTACAGGAGTCACTAAAGCTTTCTTT. Its translation is CARSQVTGVTKAFF.

This clonotype was observed once. Likely a read error: the CDR3 ends without its conserved phenylalanine or tryptophan. The rearrangement joins TRBV5-5 to TRBJ1-1, with D unresolved. Trimming left V 4 bases short and J 3 bases short, with 16 bases between. The CDR3 runs 15 residues. Germline V lookup: CDR1 SGHKS, CDR2 YYEKEE (reference sequence). The CDR3 loop reads CASSHEGERYTEAFT. CDR3 nucleotide sequence: TGTGCCAGCAGCCATGAGGGTGAGCGGTACACTGAAGCTTTCACT.

Ten or more counts support this clonotype. The chain carries TRBV4-3 and TRBJ1-2, with D unclear. V lost 1 base, J lost 3 bases, and 6 bases lay in between. Germline V gene data show CDR1 as LGHNA and CDR2 as YSLEER. The CDR3 sequence is 13 residues long. The CDR3, as DNA: TGCGCCAGCAGCCAAGCCCTGGACTATGGCTACACCTTC. It yields the protein CASSQALDYGYTF.

The chain uses TRBV9 and TRBJ2-1; D may be TRBD2 (5 bases). Germline assignment: CDR1 SGDLS and CDR2 YYNGEE. The CDR3 has 16 residues. V dropped 4 bases and J dropped 8 bases, with 22 bases sitting between them. This CDR3 reads CASSPPNGKALHEQFF. CDR3 DNA sequence: TGTGCCAGCAGCCCTCCCAACGGGAAGGCCCTACATGAGCAGTTCTTC.

To note about this clonotype: Because it lacks the conserved phenylalanine or tryptophan at the end, this CDR3 is likely a read error. No DNA is shown, since the ends of the CDR3 on it are uncertain; the CDR3 is the one TCRdb lists. CDR3 sequence: CASSLGGTGDTEYY. The V gene is TRBV28, the J gene TRBJ2-3; TRBD1, the table's D call, was not compared with the DNA. The V gene's germline CDR1 is MDHEN and CDR2 SYDVKM. The CDR3 spans 14 amino acids, including both terminal residues.

This clonotype was recorded once. A clone one base away is much larger, so this may be a read error. CDR3 sequence: CTSSDRTGGAAFF. In DNA, the CDR3 is TGTACCAGCAGCGATAGGACAGGGGGAGCGGCTTTCTTT. The V and J genes are TRBV6-1 and TRBJ1-1, with 10 bases aligning to TRBD1. Germline V CDR1 and CDR2: MNHNS, SASEGT. CDR3 length equals 13 residues.

In its sample, this clonotype was seen once. At one end the junction does not follow the germline gene, possibly because of a read error. CDR3 sequence (DNA): TGTGGCATCAGGAGGGGACAGAGCACAGCTACGCAGTATTTT. As protein: CGIRRGQSTATQYF. This chain links TRBV10-3 with TRBJ2-3; TRBD1 might be the D (7 bases). The length of the CDR3 is 14 residues. Germline CDR1 and CDR2: ENHRY and SYGVKD.

Comments on this clonotype: A much larger clone sits a single nucleotide away, making a read error possible. The chain employs TRBV29-1 and TRBJ2-3; a possible D gene is TRBD2 (6 bases). The CDR3 spans 14 residues. CDR1 SQVTM and CDR2 ANQGSEA come from the germline V gene. V was pared by 7 bases and J by 4 bases, with 18 bases between. CDR3 protein: CSAGQVGGSDTQYF. The CDR3 DNA reads TGCAGCGCAGGACAAGTGGGAGGATCAGATACGCAGTATTTT.

Judged by abundance, this clonotype is medium-sized (0.01 to 0.1%). The CDR3 sequence is CASSGRPSNTGELFF. The CDR3 DNA sequence: TGTGCCAGCAGCGGGCGTCCATCGAACACCGGGGAGCTGTTTTTT. This chain uses TRBV11-1 with TRBJ2-2; D remains unclear. This CDR3 is built from 15 residues. Trimming cost V 5 bases and J 0 bases, with 10 bases left between them. Germline V gives CDR1 SGHAT, CDR2 FQDESV (reference sequence).

This clonotype was counted many times. For the CDR3, the DNA is TGTGCCAGCAGTTACCAAATCGCGCTAGAACAGTACTTC. Translated: CASSYQIALEQYF. The rearrangement joins TRBV6-2 or TRBV6-3 to TRBJ2-7; no clear D gene. Looked up from germline, CDR1 is MNHEY and CDR2 is SVGEGT. This CDR3 has 13 residues. With 2 bases removed from V and 10 bases from J, the gap between germline ends came to 15 bases.

Concerning this clonotype itself: Since no conserved phenylalanine or tryptophan closes the CDR3, a read error is the likely cause. The CDR3 bases are TGCAGCGTTGAGGGAGGGACAGGCGGGCCCTACGAGCAGTACTTA. The encoded protein is CSVEGGTGGPYEQYL. The V call is TRBV29-1, the J call TRBJ2-7, with TRBD1 as a possible D gene (8 bases). The V end was cut by 3 bases, the J end by 2 bases, with 17 bases between. From germline, CDR1 is SQVTM and CDR2 ANQGSEA. The CDR3 is 15 amino acids.